The 25 T cell receptor beta chains listed next were all sequenced from one sample in a study of blood T cell repertoires in COVID-19. Generated by immunoSEQ multiplex PCR, the TCRdb table keeps only in-frame clones and is missing some. This sample carries 150,000 to 200,000 clones, about 85% of them seen once, and the ten largest clones take approximately 8.4%. Sequencing used PBMCs or T cells enriched from blood (not recorded which). All receptors derive from a woman aged 45-60 years who had recovered from COVID-19.

The rearrangement joins TRBV19 to TRBJ1-5; D is perhaps TRBD1 (6 bases). This CDR3 has 15 residues. V was cut by 3 bases and J by 7 bases, with 16 bases left in between. Germline CDR1 LNHDA, CDR2 SQIVND (reference sequence). The CDR3 here is CASSIQIGGVQPQHF. DNA for the CDR3: TGTGCCAGTAGTATTCAAATTGGGGGCGTGCAGCCCCAGCATTTT.

The chain combines TRBV7-9 with TRBJ1-1; D is uncertain. This CDR3 contains 15 residues. V lost 7 bases to trimming and J lost 1 base, with 16 bases between them. Germline lookup yields CDR1 SEHNR and CDR2 FQNEAQ (reference sequence). The CDR3 DNA sequence: TGTGCCAGCACCCGTAACGAGGGAAGGAACACTGAAGCTTTCTTT. Its translation is CASTRNEGRNTEAFF.

The chain carries TRBV19 and TRBJ2-1; 11 bases fit TRBD1. The CDR3 length is 13 residues. Trimming at V came to 5 bases and at J to 7 bases, leaving 1 base not matched to a gene. Germline lookup yields CDR1 LNHDA and CDR2 SQIVND (reference sequence). The CDR3 DNA follows: TGTGCCAGTAGTTGGGACAGGGGGAATGAGCAGTTCTTC. Protein sequence: CASSWDRGNEQFF.

V gene TRBV7-2 combines with J gene TRBJ1-2; TRBD1 agrees at 8 bases. Trimming at V came to 3 bases and at J to 3 bases, leaving 3 bases not matched to a gene. Germline values: CDR1 SGHTA, CDR2 FQGNSA. The CDR3 extends over 14 amino acids. The CDR3 DNA reads TGTGCCAGCAGCTTGTCAGGGGGCTACTATGGCTACACCTTC. This translates into CASSLSGGYYGYTF.

The chain recombines TRBV15 with TRBJ1-3; 11 bases are shared with TRBD1. Germline V gene sequence: CDR1 LNHNV, CDR2 YYDKDF (reference sequence). The trim removed 1 base at V and 2 bases at J, leaving 1 base unmatched. The CDR3 covers 16 residues. Written as DNA, the CDR3 is TGTGCCACCAGCAGAGGGGGACAGGGGGCTGGAAACACCATATATTTT. This codes for CATSRGGQGAGNTIYF.

This chain connects TRBV7-2 to TRBJ2-2, with a tentative D call TRBD1 (5 bases). The CDR3 has 17 residues. Trimming shortened V by 2 bases and J by 6 bases, and 19 bases separated the two germline ends. Germline CDR1 reads SGHTA; CDR2 reads FQGNSA. The CDR3 nucleotides read TGTGCCAGCAGCTTATATCGCAGGGTCTCAATGTCCGGGGAGCTGTTTTTT. It is translated as CASSLYRRVSMSGELFF. The whole variable domain, remainder taken from reference TRBV7-2 and TRBJ2-2, is GAGVSQSPSNKVTEKGKDVELRCDPISGHTALYWYRQSLGQGLEFLIYFQGNSAPDKSGLPSDRFSAERTGGSVSTLTIQRTQQEDSAVYLCASSLYRRVSMSGELFFGEGSRLTVL.

The genes are TRBV2 and TRBJ2-3; 7 nucleotides align to TRBD2. There are 12 residues in the CDR3. V gave up 9 bases and J gave up 8 bases; unmatched junction bases: 8. CDR1 and CDR2 (germline): SNHLY, FYNNEI. The CDR3 DNA reads TGTGCCAGTGCCCTCGGGGGGATTACGCAGTATTTT. This gives the protein CASALGGITQYF. Using reference TRBV2 and TRBJ2-3 for the parts outside the CDR3, the full variable domain is EPEVTQTPSHQVTQMGQEVILRCVPISNHLYFYWYRQILGQKVEFLVSFYNNEISEKSEIFDDQFSVERPDGSNFTLKIRSTKLEDSAMYFCASALGGITQYFGPGTRLTVL.

This clone was counted between two and nine times. This sequence joins TRBV6-5 and TRBJ1-1; D gene uncertain. V gave up 7 bases and J gave up 1 base, with 16 bases separating them. The CDR3 has 15 amino acids. Germline V gene data show CDR1 as MNHEY and CDR2 as SVGAGI. CDR3 sequence: CASIPRGNSNTEAFF. DNA of the CDR3: TGTGCCAGCATCCCCCGGGGTAATTCGAACACTGAAGCTTTCTTT.

The chain combines TRBV4-1 with TRBJ1-5; no firm D call. CDR3 length equals 13 residues. Looked up from germline, CDR1 is MGHRA and CDR2 is YSYEKL. V lost 0 bases, J lost 4 bases, and 4 bases lay in between. CDR3: CASSQELNQPQHF. DNA for the CDR3: TGCGCCAGCAGCCAAGAACTGAATCAGCCCCAGCATTTT.

This rearrangement joins TRBV11-1 to TRBJ1-1; D ambiguous. Trimming pared 2 bases from V and 1 base from J, leaving 14 bases between. CDR3 length: 16 amino acids. Per the germline V gene, CDR1 is SGHAT and CDR2 is FQDESV (reference sequence). As DNA, the CDR3 is TGTGCCAGCAGCTTATGGACTCTGGCAACGAACACTGAAGCTTTCTTT. It codes for CASSLWTLATNTEAFF.

The chain uses TRBV13 and TRBJ1-2, with 9 bases aligning to TRBD1. V shed 5 bases and J 9 bases; nucleotides not matched to a gene: 7. Germline V gene lookup returns CDR1 PRHDT and CDR2 FYEKMQ (reference sequence). This CDR3 comprises 13 residues. The DNA for the CDR3 is TGTGCCAGCAGCACAACAGGGGGCCGGAGCTACACCTTC. It is translated as CASSTTGGRSYTF.

The CDR3 nucleotides read TGTGCCAGCAGCTTATTTTCAGTCGCGAGCGGGACTAACAATGAGCAGTTCTTC. As protein: CASSLFSVASGTNNEQFF. This chain uses TRBV7-2 with TRBJ2-1, with 7 nucleotides matching TRBD2. The CDR3 has 18 residues. The V segment lost 2 bases and the J segment 5 bases; nucleotides outside the gene matches: 15. Germline CDR1 SGHTA, CDR2 FQGNSA.

The chain links TRBV7-9 to TRBJ2-7; 11 bases map to TRBD2. The germline gives CDR1 SEHNR, CDR2 FQNEAQ (reference sequence). V shed 2 bases, J shed 5 bases, and the junction held 5 bases outside the gene matches. CDR3 size: 15 residues. CDR3 sequence reads: CASSLLSGRVDEQYF. CDR3 nucleotide sequence: TGTGCCAGCAGCTTACTTAGCGGGAGGGTGGACGAGCAGTACTTC.

On this clone: The junction does not match germline at one end; this may be a read error. This rearrangement joins TRBV7-8 to TRBJ1-2; D is possibly TRBD1 (6 bases). CDR1 and CDR2 (germline): SGHVS, FQNEAQ. There are 13 residues in the CDR3. CDR3 DNA sequence: TGTGCCAGCAGCTCAGGGGTGGACCGGCTCAACGCCTTC. The encoded protein is CASSSGVDRLNAF.

This CDR3 reads CASSPPGGTGVSPLHF. In nucleotides, the CDR3 is TGTGCCAGCAGCCCTCCCGGCGGGACAGGGGTTTCACCCCTCCACTTT. This rearrangement joins TRBV14 to TRBJ1-6; TRBD1 matches 10 bases. CDR1 and CDR2 from the germline V gene are SGHDN and FVKESK. J gave up 9 bases and V 4 bases, and 9 bases lay outside the gene matches. The CDR3 has 16 amino acids. The full variable domain, completed using reference TRBV14 and TRBJ1-6, is EAGVTQFPSHSVIEKGQTVTLRCDPISGHDNLYWYRRVMGKEIKFLLHFVKESKQDESGMPNNRFLAERTGGTYSTLKVQPAELEDSGVYFCASSPPGGTGVSPLHFGNGTRLTVT.

This chain connects TRBV6-5 to TRBJ2-7; D call uncertain. Trimming shortened V by 0 bases and J by 0 bases, and 12 bases separated the two germline ends. There are 16 residues in the CDR3. The germline gives CDR1 MNHEY, CDR2 SVGAGI. The CDR3 loop is CASSYSAVQSSYEQYF. Written as DNA, the CDR3 is TGTGCCAGCAGTTACTCGGCGGTTCAGAGCTCCTACGAGCAGTACTTC.

The J gene is TRBJ1-1, the V gene TRBV12-3 or TRBV12-4; TRBD1 is a possible D gene (5 bases). The CDR3 is made up of 13 amino acids. V was cut by 4 bases and J by 1 base, with 7 bases left in between. The CDR3 protein is CASSSTENTEAFF. Here the CDR3 DNA reads TGTGCCAGCAGTTCGACAGAGAACACTGAAGCTTTCTTT.

This rearrangement joins TRBV27 to TRBJ1-1; unclear D gene. The CDR3 is made up of 15 amino acids. Germline V gene lookup returns CDR1 MNHEY and CDR2 SMNVEV (reference sequence). V was pared by 7 bases and J by 5 bases, with 20 bases between. The CDR3 reads CASTPRVPSSTEAFF. In nucleotides, the CDR3 is TGTGCCAGCACCCCCCGGGTTCCTTCGAGTACTGAAGCTTTCTTT.

This sequence joins TRBV28 and TRBJ1-1, with D possibly matching TRBD1 (5 bases). Germline V gene sequence: CDR1 MDHEN, CDR2 SYDVKM. The CDR3 spans 14 residues. Trimming took 1 base from V and 5 from J, leaving 11 bases between them. CDR3 DNA sequence: TGTGCCAGCAGTTTATCAGTAGGGGTAACTGAAGCTTTCTTT. It encodes CASSLSVGVTEAFF.

V gene TRBV18 combines with J gene TRBJ2-5; TRBD2 agrees at 8 bases. V was pared by 6 bases and J by 4 bases, with 10 bases of the junction left unmatched. CDR1 is KGHSH, CDR2 LQKENI, per germline. The length of the CDR3 is 15 residues. Here the CDR3 reads CASSSGTRAPETQYF. The CDR3 region has the DNA TGTGCCAGCTCCTCCGGGACTAGGGCGCCAGAGACCCAGTACTTC.

The chain links TRBV18 to TRBJ2-7; 11 nucleotides agree with TRBD2. Trimming removed 5 bases from V and 6 bases from J; junction bases left unmatched: 6. CDR1 and CDR2 (germline): KGHSH, LQKENI. The CDR3 is made up of 14 amino acids. The CDR3 spells CASSSTSGSTEQYF. CDR3 nucleotides: TGTGCCAGCTCAAGCACTAGCGGGAGTACCGAGCAGTACTTC.

This chain uses TRBV20-1 with TRBJ1-2, with 7 positions matching TRBD1. CDR1 DFQATT and CDR2 SNEGSKA come from the germline V gene (reference sequence). CDR3 length equals 15 residues. V dropped 6 bases and J dropped 7; count of bases not matched to a gene: 17. In DNA form, the CDR3 reads TGCAGTGCCAGTAAGACTCTCGCGGGACAGTCTGGCTACACCTTC. It translates to CSASKTLAGQSGYTF.

The V gene is TRBV9, the J gene TRBJ2-1; TRBD1 is a possible D gene (6 bases). V lost 0 bases to trimming and J lost 6 bases, with 10 bases between them. This CDR3 has 14 amino acids. CDR1 and CDR2 from the germline V gene are SGDLS and YYNGEE. The CDR3 loop is CASSVVSTGNEQFF. CDR3 bases: TGTGCCAGCAGCGTAGTGTCGACAGGCAATGAGCAGTTCTTC.

The V call is TRBV5-1, the J call TRBJ1-6, with a possible D match to TRBD1 (6 bases). The V gene lost 1 base and the J gene lost 6 bases, with 14 bases spanning the gap. The V gene's germline CDR1 is SGHRS and CDR2 YFSETQ. The CDR3 extends over 16 amino acids. DNA of the CDR3: TGCGCCAGCAGCTTGCAACAGGGCCTGCGTAATTCACCCCTCCACTTT. It codes for CASSLQQGLRNSPLHF.

The chain couples TRBV7-9 to TRBJ1-2; 8 nucleotides line up with TRBD1. V gave up 5 bases and J gave up 4 bases; unmatched junction bases: 12. The CDR3 spans 16 residues. The germline V gene encodes CDR1 SEHNR and CDR2 FQNEAQ (reference sequence). CDR3 in DNA: TGTGCCAGCAGCCGTTTAGGGGACAGGACTTTCTATGGCTACACCTTC. Translated, it gives CASSRLGDRTFYGYTF.